The 20 T cell receptor beta chains reported below all come from one sample, sequenced in a study of blood T cell repertoires in COVID-19. Sequenced by immunoSEQ multiplex PCR; TCRdb stores in-frame clones only, minus some. Among a few hundred thousand clones listed, approximately 89% were seen once. Sequenced input: PBMCs or T cells enriched from blood (not recorded which). The receptors were gathered from a woman in her forties who had been exposed to COVID-19.

CDR3 in amino acids: CASSEITDGYTF. The DNA for the CDR3 is TGCGCCAGCAGTGAGATAACAGACGGCTACACCTTC. This chain connects TRBV10-2 to TRBJ1-2; D call uncertain. The V gene lost 2 bases and the J gene lost 8 bases, with 9 bases spanning the gap. CDR1 is WSHSY, CDR2 SAAADI, per germline. The CDR3 spans 12 residues.

The chain combines TRBV2 with TRBJ1-2; 9 bases are a match to TRBD1. V dropped 8 bases and J dropped 8; count of bases not matched to a gene: 12. The germline gives CDR1 SNHLY, CDR2 FYNNEI. The CDR3 spans 14 residues. Here the CDR3 DNA reads TGTGCCAGCGGACGGGACAGGGCGAGGAGGGGCTACACCTTC. Residues: CASGRDRARRGYTF.

This clone was seen once. The V and J genes are TRBV5-6 and TRBJ2-1; TRBD2 agrees at 11 bases. Germline V gives CDR1 SGHDT, CDR2 YYEEEE. J lost 0 bases, V lost 5 bases, and 7 bases had no gene match. CDR3 size: 17 residues. CDR3 bases: TGTGCCAGCAGGAGGACTAGCGGGTCTTCCTCCTACAATGAGCAGTTCTTC. It encodes CASRRTSGSSSYNEQFF.

The gene calls are TRBV2 and TRBJ1-1, with D hard to call. Looked up from germline, CDR1 is SNHLY and CDR2 is FYNNEI. V was shortened by 0 bases and J by 4 bases, with 12 bases between the two germline ends. The CDR3 consists of 15 residues. CDR3 bases: TGTGCCAGCAGTGAAGCAACGATGGGCCGCACTGAAGCTTTCTTT. Protein product: CASSEATMGRTEAFF.

This clone occurred a few times. The V gene is TRBV30, the J gene TRBJ2-2; D unclear. Trimming took 4 bases from V and 0 from J, leaving 9 bases between them. The CDR3 has 14 residues. Germline V gene sequence: CDR1 GTSNPN, CDR2 SVGIG (reference sequence). DNA of the CDR3: TGTGCCTGGAAGGCGGATTCGAACACCGGGGAGCTGTTTTTT. Protein sequence: CAWKADSNTGELFF.

CDR3: CASSSPGEQFF. CDR3 DNA: TGTGCCAGCAGCTCCCCGGGTGAGCAGTTCTTC. The V and J genes are TRBV3-1 (or the pseudogene TRBV3-2) and TRBJ2-1; D not certain. The CDR3 extends over 11 amino acids. The germline V and J ends were trimmed by 5 bases and 9 bases, with 8 bases remaining between them. CDR1 LGHDT and CDR2 YNNKEL come from the germline V gene (reference sequence).

In the case of this clone: Other nucleotide sequences in the sample specify the same CDR3. This rearrangement joins TRBV2 to TRBJ2-5; D call uncertain. This CDR3 region has 11 residues. V lost 7 bases and J 5 bases, leaving 8 bases between the germline ends. Germline CDR1 SNHLY, CDR2 FYNNEI. The CDR3 nucleotides read TGTGCCAGCACTATTCGGGAGACCCAGTACTTC. This encodes CASTIRETQYF.

This clone occurred once. The chain combines TRBV19 with TRBJ2-1; 9 bases are a match to TRBD2. The V and J ends lost 6 bases and 7 bases, in that order; junction bases with no gene match: 4. There are 13 residues in the CDR3. The germline V gene encodes CDR1 LNHDA and CDR2 SQIVND (reference sequence). The CDR3 nucleotides read TGTGCCAGTAGATGGCTAGCGGGAAATGAGCAGTTCTTC. Amino acid sequence: CASRWLAGNEQFF.

J is TRBJ1-2 and V is TRBV7-9; maybe TRBD1 (5 bases). The CDR3 is 11 amino acids. Per germline, CDR1 SEHNR and CDR2 FQNEAQ (reference sequence). Trimming removed 7 bases from V and 8 bases from J, with 11 bases in between. The CDR3 DNA reads TGTGCCAGCAAGGGGTTGGGCGGCTACACCTTC. The encoded protein is CASKGLGGYTF.

This sequence joins TRBV19 and TRBJ1-2; TRBD1 might be the D (6 bases). The CDR3 length is 13 residues. V lost 4 bases and J lost 5, with 11 bases in between. Germline V gene lookup returns CDR1 LNHDA and CDR2 SQIVND (reference sequence). In DNA, the CDR3 is TGTGCCAGTAGTACTATTGGACAGTATGGCTACACCTTC. Translated: CASSTIGQYGYTF.

The chain links TRBV11-3 to TRBJ2-2; no reliable D call. The germline CDR1 and CDR2 sequences are SGHNT and YENEEA. With 5 bases removed from V and 0 bases from J, the gap between germline ends came to 7 bases. This CDR3 region has 14 residues. The CDR3 DNA reads TGTGCCAGCAGCCAAACAGCGAACACCGGGGAGCTGTTTTTT. This translates into CASSQTANTGELFF.

As for this clone: Other DNA sequences in this specimen translate into the identical CDR3. The chain couples TRBV7-2 to TRBJ2-7, with 11 bases lining up with TRBD2. Unmatched junction bases numbered 1, after V lost 1 base and J lost 2 bases. CDR1 and CDR2 (germline): SGHTA, FQGNSA. The CDR3 covers 15 residues. CDR3 nucleotides: TGTGCCAGCAGCTTAGGACTAGCGGGAACCTACGAGCAGTACTTC. Translating it yields CASSLGLAGTYEQYF.

This clone occurred once. The chain is built from TRBV19 and TRBJ2-7; TRBD1 aligns across 9 bases. The CDR3 has 16 residues. The ends lost 10 bases at V and 4 bases at J; junction bases unmatched: 17. The V gene's germline CDR1 is LNHDA and CDR2 SQIVND (reference sequence). CDR3 sequence reads: CATKRSGTGRAYEQYF. The CDR3 nucleotides are TGTGCCACCAAACGATCCGGGACAGGGAGAGCTTACGAGCAGTACTTC.

The rearrangement links TRBV30 to TRBJ1-3; no clear D. The CDR3 is made up of 11 amino acids. Looked up from germline, CDR1 is GTSNPN and CDR2 is SVGIG (reference sequence). Trimming took 6 bases from V and 8 from J, leaving 11 bases between them. The CDR3 DNA sequence: TGTGCCTGTGAGCCGCCGGACACCATATATTTT. Protein: CACEPPDTIYF.

The chain is built from TRBV7-8 and TRBJ2-7; 14 bases are shared with TRBD2. CDR3 length: 18 amino acids. CDR1 and CDR2 from the germline V gene are SGHVS and FQNEAQ. After removal of 3 bases from V and 0 bases from J, the junction contained 7 bases not matched to a gene. This CDR3 reads CASSFGLAGGTISYEQYF. The CDR3 DNA reads TGTGCCAGCAGCTTCGGACTAGCGGGAGGAACCATCTCCTACGAGCAGTACTTC.

The V call is TRBV28, the J call TRBJ1-2; TRBD1 might be the D (6 bases). The CDR3 contains 12 residues. CDR1 and CDR2 (germline): MDHEN, SYDVKM. V shed 5 bases and J shed 5 bases, with 9 bases lying between them. The CDR3 sequence is CASSLQGYGYTF. The CDR3, as DNA: TGTGCCAGCAGTCTACAGGGATATGGCTACACCTTC.

Details on this clone: This could be a read error, since a much larger clone is one nucleotide away. This chain connects TRBV7-2 to TRBJ2-7, with D unresolved. Germline assignment: CDR1 SGHTA and CDR2 FQGNSA. V was pared by 4 bases and J by 3 bases, with 4 bases between. This CDR3 contains 11 residues. CDR3: CASSSYYEQYF. CDR3 DNA sequence: TGTGCCAGCAGCTCTTACTACGAGCAGTACTTC.

The genes are TRBV15 and TRBJ1-1; TRBD1 might be the D (5 bases). V was trimmed by 0 bases and J by 8 bases, leaving 10 bases between them. CDR3 size: 13 residues. CDR1 and CDR2 (germline): LNHNV, YYDKDF (reference sequence). CDR3 amino acids: CATSRDQAGEAFF. The CDR3 DNA is TGTGCCACCAGCAGAGATCAGGCAGGGGAAGCTTTCTTT.

The V call is TRBV6-5, the J call TRBJ2-1; weak D call: TRBD2 (6 bases). From germline, CDR1 is MNHEY and CDR2 SVGAGI. CDR3 length equals 15 residues. V was trimmed by 0 bases and J by 4 bases, leaving 10 bases between them. CDR3 region: CASSYSSGLYNEQFF. CDR3 nucleotides: TGTGCCAGCAGTTACTCCAGCGGGTTGTACAATGAGCAGTTCTTC.

The chain links TRBV12-3 or TRBV12-4 to TRBJ2-7, with D tentatively TRBD1 (6 bases). The V and J ends lost 7 bases and 3 bases respectively, with 13 bases between them. The CDR3 is made up of 13 amino acids. CDR3 coding DNA: TGTGCCAGCAAAGAAGGGGGTGGCTACGAGCAGTACTTC. It specifies CASKEGGGYEQYF.